Each of the 8 T cell receptor beta chains below was sequenced from the same sample in a study of identical twins. TCRdb redid the calling of the 5' RACE reads with MiXCR, one entry per CDR3 protein. This table holds a few hundred thousand distinct CDR3 sequences, roughly 20% found once. The sample taken for sequencing was naive T cells sorted from blood. The source is a man aged 45 to 65 in good health.

In its sample, this clonotype was seen a few times. The rearrangement uses TRBV18 and TRBJ1-2, with D perhaps matching TRBD1 (5 bases). The CDR3 contains 14 residues. Trimming left V 5 bases short and J 7 bases short, with 17 bases between. The germline V gene encodes CDR1 KGHSH and CDR2 LQKENI. This CDR3 reads CASSAGTRGTGYTF. The CDR3 DNA follows: TGTGCCAGCTCAGCCGGGACGCGGGGTACTGGCTACACCTTC.

This clonotype is a singleton in its sample. The V gene is TRBV20-1, the J gene TRBJ2-1; TRBD2 matches at 12 bases. The CDR3 totals 17 residues. In germline, CDR1 is DFQATT, CDR2 SNEGSKA (reference sequence). The V segment lost 4 bases and the J segment 9 bases; nucleotides outside the gene matches: 16. This chain's CDR3 is CSAIHLAGGPGIGEQFF. The CDR3 nucleotides are TGCAGTGCTATTCACCTAGCGGGAGGGCCTGGGATTGGTGAGCAGTTCTTC.

This clonotype was found many times. The chain uses TRBV4-3 and TRBJ1-6; D is unclear. The CDR3 sequence is 13 residues long. The V end was cut by 4 bases, the J end by 9 bases, with 10 bases between. Germline CDR1 and CDR2: LGHNA and YSLEER. CDR3 in DNA: TGCGCCAGCAGCCGCACTGAAGTTTCACCCCTCCACTTT. This gives the protein CASSRTEVSPLHF.

This chain links TRBV4-3 with TRBJ2-3; TRBD2 is a possible D gene (6 bases). This CDR3 region has 16 residues. CDR1 and CDR2 (germline): LGHNA, YSLEER. Deletions cut 0 bases from V and 1 base from J, with 11 bases between. The CDR3 here is CASSQDGRGGTDTQYF. The CDR3 DNA follows: TGCGCCAGCAGCCAAGACGGGCGGGGAGGCACAGATACGCAGTATTTT.

This clonotype has only a few counts. The chain is built from TRBV20-1 and TRBJ1-6; 7 nucleotides line up with TRBD1. Germline CDR1 DFQATT, CDR2 SNEGSKA (reference sequence). The junction had 18 bases not matched to a gene; V was cut back by 4 bases and J by 9 bases. This CDR3 spans 17 amino acids. The CDR3 loop reads CSAKGQEMGEITSPLHF. CDR3 sequence (DNA): TGCAGTGCTAAAGGACAGGAGATGGGGGAGATCACTTCACCCCTCCACTTT.

This clonotype was detected many times. The V and J genes are TRBV20-1 and TRBJ2-7, with 12 bases fitting TRBD2. This CDR3 contains 13 residues. Germline trimming cut 3 bases from V and 5 bases from J; bases unmatched to any gene: 2. Per the germline V gene, CDR1 is DFQATT and CDR2 is SNEGSKA (reference sequence). CDR3 nucleotide sequence: TGCAGTGCTAGGACTAGCGGGAGCCACGAGCAGTACTTC. Translation: CSARTSGSHEQYF.

This clonotype has only a few counts. The chain couples TRBV29-1 to TRBJ2-3, with 11 bases matching TRBD2. With 4 bases clipped from V and 0 bases from J, the junction kept 0 bases outside the gene matches. The CDR3 length is 14 residues. Germline V gene lookup returns CDR1 SQVTM and CDR2 ANQGSEA. DNA of the CDR3: TGCAGCGTTGGGACTAGCGGGAGCACAGATACGCAGTATTTT. This gives the protein CSVGTSGSTDTQYF.

This clonotype was detected ten times or more. The V gene is TRBV20-1, the J gene TRBJ2-1; 16 bases match TRBD2. Trimming took 5 bases from V and 7 from J; bases not matched to a gene: 8. The CDR3 has 16 residues. Per the germline V gene, CDR1 is DFQATT and CDR2 is SNEGSKA (reference sequence). In nucleotides, the CDR3 is TGCAGTGCTTTGGGGACTAGCGGGAGGGCCAGGAATGAGCAGTTCTTC. It specifies CSALGTSGRARNEQFF.